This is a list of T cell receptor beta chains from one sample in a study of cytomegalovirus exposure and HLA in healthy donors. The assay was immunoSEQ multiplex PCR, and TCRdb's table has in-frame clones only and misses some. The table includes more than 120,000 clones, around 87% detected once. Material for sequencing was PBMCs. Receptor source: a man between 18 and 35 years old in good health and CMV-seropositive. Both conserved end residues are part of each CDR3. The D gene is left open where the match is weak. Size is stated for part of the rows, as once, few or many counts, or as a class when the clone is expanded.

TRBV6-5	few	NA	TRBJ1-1	CASRWGQNTEAFF	TGTGCCAGCAGATGGGGACAGAACACTGAAGCTTTCTTT
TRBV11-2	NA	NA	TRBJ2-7	CASRWGDYEQYF	TGTGCCAGCCGGTGGGGGGATTACGAGCAGTACTTC
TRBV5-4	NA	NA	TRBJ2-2	CASSLPGKGTGELFF	TGTGCCAGCAGCTTGCCAGGGAAAGGAACCGGGGAGCTGTTTTTT
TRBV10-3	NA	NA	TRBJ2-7	CAISPHSGQLYEQYF	TGTGCCATCAGCCCACACTCAGGACAACTTTACGAGCAGTACTTC
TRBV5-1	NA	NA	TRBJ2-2	CASSLALAGELFF	TGCGCCAGCAGCTTGGCCCTAGCCGGGGAGCTGTTTTTT
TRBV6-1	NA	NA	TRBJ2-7	CASSTGYEQYF	TGTGCCAGCAGTACAGGTTACGAGCAGTACTTC
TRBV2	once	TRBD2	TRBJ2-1	CASSARGLAGAISSYNEQFF	TGTGCCAGCAGTGCTAGGGGGCTAGCGGGGGCAATTAGCTCCTACAATGAGCAGTTCTTC
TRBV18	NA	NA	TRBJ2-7	CASSPGLVGNEQYF	TGTGCCAGCTCACCAGGTCTGGTCGGGAACGAGCAGTACTTC
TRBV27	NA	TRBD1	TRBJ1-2	CASSPGQPVGYGYTF	TGTGCCAGCAGTCCGGGACAGCCTGTGGGGTATGGCTACACCTTC
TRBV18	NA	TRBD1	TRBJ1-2	CASSPGQTNYGYTF	TGTGCCAGCTCACCGGGACAGACTAACTATGGCTACACCTTC